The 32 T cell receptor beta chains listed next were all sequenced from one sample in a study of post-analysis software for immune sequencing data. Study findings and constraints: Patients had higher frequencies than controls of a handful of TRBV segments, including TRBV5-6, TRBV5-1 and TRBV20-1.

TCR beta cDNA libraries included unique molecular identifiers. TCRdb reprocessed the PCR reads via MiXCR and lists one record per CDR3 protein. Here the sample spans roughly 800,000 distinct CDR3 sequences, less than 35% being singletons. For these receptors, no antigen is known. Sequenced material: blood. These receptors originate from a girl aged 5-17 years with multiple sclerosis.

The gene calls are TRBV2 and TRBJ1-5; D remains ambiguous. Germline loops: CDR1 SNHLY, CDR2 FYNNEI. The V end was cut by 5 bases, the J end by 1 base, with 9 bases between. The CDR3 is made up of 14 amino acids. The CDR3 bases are TGTGCCAGCAGTCCTCTAAGAAGCAATCAGCCCCAGCATTTT. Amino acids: CASSPLRSNQPQHF.

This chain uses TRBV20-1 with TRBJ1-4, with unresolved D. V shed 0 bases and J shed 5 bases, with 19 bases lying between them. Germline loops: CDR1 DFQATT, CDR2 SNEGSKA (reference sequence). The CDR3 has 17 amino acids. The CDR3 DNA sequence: TGCAGTGCTAGAGATCCCTGGGCAGTTGAGGGCAATGAAAAACTGTTTTTT. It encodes CSARDPWAVEGNEKLFF.

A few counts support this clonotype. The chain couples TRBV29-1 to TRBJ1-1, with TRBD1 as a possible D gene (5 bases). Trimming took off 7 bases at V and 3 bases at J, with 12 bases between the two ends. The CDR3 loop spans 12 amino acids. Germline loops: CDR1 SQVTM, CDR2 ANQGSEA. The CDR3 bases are TGCAGCGCGACAGAAGAATACACTGAAGCTTTCTTT. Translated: CSATEEYTEAFF.

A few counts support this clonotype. CDR3 nucleotides: TGTGCCAGCAGTACCCGACAGGTTGGTCACACTGAAGCTTTCTTT. Translated, it gives CASSTRQVGHTEAFF. The chain employs TRBV27 and TRBJ1-1, with a possible D match to TRBD1 (6 bases). Germline lookup yields CDR1 MNHEY and CDR2 SMNVEV (reference sequence). The CDR3 runs to 15 residues. Trimming cost V 5 bases and J 3 bases, with 16 bases left between them.

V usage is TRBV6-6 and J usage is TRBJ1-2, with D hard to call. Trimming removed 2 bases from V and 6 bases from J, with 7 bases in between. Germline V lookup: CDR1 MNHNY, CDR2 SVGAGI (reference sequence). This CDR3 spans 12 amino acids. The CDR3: CASSYVGDGYTF. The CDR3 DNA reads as TGTGCCAGCAGTTACGTAGGAGATGGCTACACCTTC.

CDR3 in amino acids: CASSPSDGVNIQYF. Here the CDR3 DNA reads TGTGCCAGCAGCCCCTCGGACGGCGTAAACATTCAGTACTTC. The chain recombines TRBV7-6 with TRBJ2-4; D uncertain. Germline values: CDR1 SGHVS, CDR2 FNYEAQ. CDR3 length: 14 amino acids. Deletions cut 5 bases from V and 6 bases from J, with 14 bases between.

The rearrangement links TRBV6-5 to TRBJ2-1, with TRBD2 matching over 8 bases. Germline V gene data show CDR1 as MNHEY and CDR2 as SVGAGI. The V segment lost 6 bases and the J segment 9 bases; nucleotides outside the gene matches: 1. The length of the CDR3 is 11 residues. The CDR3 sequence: CASSREGEQFF. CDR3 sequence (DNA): TGTGCCAGCAGCCGGGAGGGTGAGCAGTTCTTC.

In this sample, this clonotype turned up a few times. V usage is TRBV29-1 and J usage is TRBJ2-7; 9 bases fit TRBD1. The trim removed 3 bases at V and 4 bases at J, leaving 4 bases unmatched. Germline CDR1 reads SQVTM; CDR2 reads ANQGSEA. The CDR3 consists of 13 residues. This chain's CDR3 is CSVEGTGLYEQYF. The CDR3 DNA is TGCAGCGTTGAGGGGACAGGGCTATACGAGCAGTACTTC.

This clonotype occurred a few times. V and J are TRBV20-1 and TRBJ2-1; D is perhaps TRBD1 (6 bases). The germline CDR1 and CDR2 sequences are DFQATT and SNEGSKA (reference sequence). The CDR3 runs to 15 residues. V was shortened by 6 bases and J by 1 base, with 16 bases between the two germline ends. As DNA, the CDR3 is TGCAGTGCCCAGACCCGACAGGTTTCCTACAATGAGCAGTTCTTC. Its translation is CSAQTRQVSYNEQFF.

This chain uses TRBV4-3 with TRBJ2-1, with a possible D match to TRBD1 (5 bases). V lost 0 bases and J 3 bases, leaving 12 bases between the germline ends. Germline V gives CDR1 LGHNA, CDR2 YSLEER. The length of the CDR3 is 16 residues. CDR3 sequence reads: CASSQEGLPVYNEQFF. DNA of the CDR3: TGCGCCAGCAGCCAAGAGGGGCTACCAGTCTACAATGAGCAGTTCTTC.

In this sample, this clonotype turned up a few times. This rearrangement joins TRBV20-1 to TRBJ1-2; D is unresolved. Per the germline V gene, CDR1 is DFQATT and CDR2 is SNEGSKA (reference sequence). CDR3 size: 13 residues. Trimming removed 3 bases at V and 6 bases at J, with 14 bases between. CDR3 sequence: CSARQAEGHGYTF. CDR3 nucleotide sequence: TGCAGTGCTAGGCAGGCAGAAGGCCATGGCTACACCTTC.

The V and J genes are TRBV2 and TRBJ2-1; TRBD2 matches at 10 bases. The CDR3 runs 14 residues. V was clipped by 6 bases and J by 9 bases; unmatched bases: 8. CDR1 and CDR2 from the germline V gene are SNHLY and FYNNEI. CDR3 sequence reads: CASRTSGRATEQFF. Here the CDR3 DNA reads TGTGCCAGCAGGACCAGCGGGAGGGCCACTGAGCAGTTCTTC.

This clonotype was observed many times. CDR3 loop: CSAIKKPSTSFRYNEQFF. The DNA of the CDR3 is TGCAGTGCTATCAAAAAGCCCTCGACTAGCTTTCGGTACAATGAGCAGTTCTTC. The chain is built from TRBV20-1 and TRBJ2-1; TRBD2 agrees at 7 bases. The germline CDR1 and CDR2 sequences are DFQATT and SNEGSKA (reference sequence). The trim removed 4 bases at V and 4 bases at J, leaving 19 bases unmatched. This CDR3 region has 18 residues.

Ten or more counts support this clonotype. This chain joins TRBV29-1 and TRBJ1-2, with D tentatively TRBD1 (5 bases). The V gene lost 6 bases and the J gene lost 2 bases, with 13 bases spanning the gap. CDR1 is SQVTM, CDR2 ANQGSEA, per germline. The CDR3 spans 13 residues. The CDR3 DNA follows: TGCAGCGTGAACCCTGGGGGAAACTATGGCTACACCTTC. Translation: CSVNPGGNYGYTF. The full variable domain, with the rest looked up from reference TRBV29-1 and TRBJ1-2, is SAVISQKPSRDICQRGTSLTIQCQVDSQVTMMFWYRQQPGQSLTLIATANQGSEATYESGFVIDKFPISRPNLTFSTLTVSNMSPEDSSIYLCSVNPGGNYGYTFGSGTRLTVV.

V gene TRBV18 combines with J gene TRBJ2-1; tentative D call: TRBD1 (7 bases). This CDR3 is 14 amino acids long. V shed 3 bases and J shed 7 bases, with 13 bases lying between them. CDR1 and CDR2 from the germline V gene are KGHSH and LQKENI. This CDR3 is CASSPEGARNEQFF. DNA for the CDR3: TGTGCCAGCTCACCGGAGGGGGCCAGGAATGAGCAGTTCTTC. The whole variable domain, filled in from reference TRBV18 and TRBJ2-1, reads NAGVMQNPRHLVRRRGQEARLRCSPMKGHSHVYWYRQLPEEGLKFMVYLQKENIIDESGMPKERFSAEFPKEGPSILRIQQVVRGDSAAYFCASSPEGARNEQFFGPGTRLTVL.

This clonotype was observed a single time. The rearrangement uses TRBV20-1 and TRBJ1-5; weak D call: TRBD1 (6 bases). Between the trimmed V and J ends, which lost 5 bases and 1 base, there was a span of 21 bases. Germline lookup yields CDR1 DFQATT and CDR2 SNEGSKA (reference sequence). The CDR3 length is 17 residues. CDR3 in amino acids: CSAFRRGRAPSNQPQHF. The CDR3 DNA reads TGCAGTGCTTTCCGAAGGGGGAGGGCGCCAAGCAATCAGCCCCAGCATTTT.

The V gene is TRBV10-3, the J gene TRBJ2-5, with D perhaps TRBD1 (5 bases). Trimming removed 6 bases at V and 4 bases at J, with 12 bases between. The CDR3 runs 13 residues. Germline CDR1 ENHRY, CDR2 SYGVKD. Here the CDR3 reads CAISPGQGETQYF. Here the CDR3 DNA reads TGTGCCATCAGCCCAGGGCAGGGAGAGACCCAGTACTTC.

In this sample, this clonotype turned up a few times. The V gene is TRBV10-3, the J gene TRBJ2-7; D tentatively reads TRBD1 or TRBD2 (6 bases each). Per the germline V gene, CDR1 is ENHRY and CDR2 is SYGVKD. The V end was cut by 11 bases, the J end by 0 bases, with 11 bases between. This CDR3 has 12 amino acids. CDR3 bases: TGTGCCGGGGGGCCTACCTCCTACGAGCAGTACTTC. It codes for CAGGPTSYEQYF.

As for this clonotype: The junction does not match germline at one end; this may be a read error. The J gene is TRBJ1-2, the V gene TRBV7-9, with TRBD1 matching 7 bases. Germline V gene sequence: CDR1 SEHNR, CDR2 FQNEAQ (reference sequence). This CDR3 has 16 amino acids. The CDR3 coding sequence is TGTGCTAGCAGACGACTCGGGACAGCTGATAACTATGGCTACACCTTC. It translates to CASRRLGTADNYGYTF.

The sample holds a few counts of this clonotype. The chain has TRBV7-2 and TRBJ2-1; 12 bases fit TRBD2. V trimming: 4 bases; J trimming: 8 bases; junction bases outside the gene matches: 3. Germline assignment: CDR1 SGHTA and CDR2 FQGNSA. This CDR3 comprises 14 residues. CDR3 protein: CASSSGLAGYEQFF. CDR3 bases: TGTGCCAGCAGCTCTGGACTAGCGGGGTATGAGCAGTTCTTC.

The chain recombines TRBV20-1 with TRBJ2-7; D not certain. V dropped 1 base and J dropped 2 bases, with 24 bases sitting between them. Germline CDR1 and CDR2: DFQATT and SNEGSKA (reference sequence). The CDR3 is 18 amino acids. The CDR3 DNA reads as TGCAGTGCTAGAGTAACCAGGTCCAGAACTGTACGGCCCTACGAGCAGTACTTC. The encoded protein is CSARVTRSRTVRPYEQYF.

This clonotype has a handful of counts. In DNA, the CDR3 is TGTGCCAGCAGCCAAGTTTTCGGCTACGAGCAGTACTTC. Residues: CASSQVFGYEQYF. The V call is TRBV3-1, the J call TRBJ2-7; D not certain. V was trimmed by 1 base and J by 3 bases, leaving 7 bases between them. CDR1 is LGHDT, CDR2 YNNKEL, per germline (reference sequence). This CDR3 has 13 residues.

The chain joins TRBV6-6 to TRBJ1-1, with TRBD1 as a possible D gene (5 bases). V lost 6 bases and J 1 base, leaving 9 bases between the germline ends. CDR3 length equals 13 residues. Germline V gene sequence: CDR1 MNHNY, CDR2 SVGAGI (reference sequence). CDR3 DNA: TGTGCCAGCAGGACCGGACAGAACACTGAAGCTTTCTTT. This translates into CASRTGQNTEAFF.

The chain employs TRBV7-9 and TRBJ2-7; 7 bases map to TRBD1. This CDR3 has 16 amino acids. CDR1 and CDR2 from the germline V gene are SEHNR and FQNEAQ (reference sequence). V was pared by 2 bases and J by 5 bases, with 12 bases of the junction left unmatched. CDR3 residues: CASSLRGKTGPDEQYF. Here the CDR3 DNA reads TGTGCCAGCAGCTTAAGGGGAAAGACAGGGCCAGACGAGCAGTACTTC.

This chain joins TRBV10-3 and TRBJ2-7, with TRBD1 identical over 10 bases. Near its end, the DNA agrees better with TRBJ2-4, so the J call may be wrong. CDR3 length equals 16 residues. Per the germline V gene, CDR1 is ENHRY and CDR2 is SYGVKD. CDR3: CAISDTGTGVADIQYF. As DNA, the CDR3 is TGTGCCATCAGCGACACCGGGACAGGGGTAGCGGACATTCAGTACTTC.

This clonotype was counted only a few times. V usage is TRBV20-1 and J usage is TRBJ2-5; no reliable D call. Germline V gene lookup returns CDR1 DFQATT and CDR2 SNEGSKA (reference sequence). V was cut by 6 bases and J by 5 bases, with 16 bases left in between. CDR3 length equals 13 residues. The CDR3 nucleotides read TGCAGTGCGCCACTGGGCCCGGTGGAGACCCAGTACTTC. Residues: CSAPLGPVETQYF.

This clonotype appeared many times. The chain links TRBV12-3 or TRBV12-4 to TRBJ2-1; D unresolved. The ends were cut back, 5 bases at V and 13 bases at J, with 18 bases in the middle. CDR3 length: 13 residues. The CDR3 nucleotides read TGTGCCAGCAGTCGCCTCTTTCGTCCGTCCCAGTTCTTC. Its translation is CASSRLFRPSQFF.

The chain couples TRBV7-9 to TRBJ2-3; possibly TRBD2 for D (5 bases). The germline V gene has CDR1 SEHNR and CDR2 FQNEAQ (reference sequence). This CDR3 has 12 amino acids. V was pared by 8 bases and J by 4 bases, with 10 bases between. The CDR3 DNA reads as TGTGCCAGCCAGGACTGGGCAGATACGCAGTATTTT. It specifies CASQDWADTQYF.

Here the CDR3 reads CASSYSGLHNEQFF. The CDR3 DNA reads TGTGCCAGCAGTTACTCGGGACTTCACAATGAGCAGTTCTTC. The J gene is TRBJ2-1, the V gene TRBV6-5, with D possibly being TRBD2 (6 bases). The CDR3 extends over 14 amino acids. V lost 0 bases and J 5 bases, leaving 8 bases between the germline ends. The germline V gene has CDR1 MNHEY and CDR2 SVGAGI.

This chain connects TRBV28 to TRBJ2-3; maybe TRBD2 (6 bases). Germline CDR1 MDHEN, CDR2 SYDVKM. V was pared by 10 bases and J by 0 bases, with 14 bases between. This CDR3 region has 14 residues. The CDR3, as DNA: TGTGCCACCCGTACGGGACTTAGCACAGATACGCAGTATTTT. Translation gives CATRTGLSTDTQYF.

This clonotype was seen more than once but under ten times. CDR3 DNA: TGTGCCAGCAGCTTTCTTGGGACCCTCCACTTT. Protein sequence: CASSFLGTLHF. The chain links TRBV28 to TRBJ1-6; D uncertain. The V gene's germline CDR1 is MDHEN and CDR2 SYDVKM. V was clipped by 6 bases and J by 14 bases, with 11 bases between them. The CDR3 is 11 residues long.

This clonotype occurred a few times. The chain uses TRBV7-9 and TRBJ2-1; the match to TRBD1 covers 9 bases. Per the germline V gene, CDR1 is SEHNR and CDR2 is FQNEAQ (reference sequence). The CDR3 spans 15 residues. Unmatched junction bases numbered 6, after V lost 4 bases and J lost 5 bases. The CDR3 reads CASSSGQGGNNEQFF. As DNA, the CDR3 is TGTGCCAGCAGCTCGGGACAGGGTGGGAACAATGAGCAGTTCTTC.